The entry below describes one T cell receptor beta chain. Its antigen is not known. Running of the v3.0 immunoSEQ assay took place at survey level. The table came from immunoSEQ multiplex PCR; TCRdb's copy has only in-frame clones and leaves some out. The sample yields over 15,000 clones, less than 85% seen once. This sample is drawn from a study of long-term antiretroviral therapy in people with HIV. The study's findings and limits: ART-treated samples gained diversity yet remained below transplant donor controls. On ART adherence, viral resistance or therapy changes, no data were available. Clonal expansions arising prior to ART prevailed in the repertoire at every time point.

This CDR3 region has 16 residues. CDR1 is SEHNR, CDR2 FQNEAQ, per germline (reference sequence). V lost 3 bases, J lost 1 base, and 12 bases lay in between. V and J are TRBV7-9 and TRBJ2-2; D is possibly TRBD1 (6 bases). The sequencing used unsorted PBMCs, collected 0.2 years after starting antiretroviral therapy. This TCR derives from a woman between 35 and 50 years old with HIV. For the CDR3, the DNA is TGTGCCAGCAGCTTGCCCGGGACATTGAACACCGGGGAGCTGTTTTTT. Translating gives CASSLPGTLNTGELFF.